This T cell receptor beta chain was obtained from a study of blood T cell repertoires in COVID-19. Generated by immunoSEQ multiplex PCR, the TCRdb table keeps only in-frame clones and is missing some. Here the sample spans about 410,000 clones, about 90% being singletons. This clone was recorded only once. V shed 5 bases, J shed 1 base, and the junction held 3 bases outside the gene matches. CDR1 and CDR2 (germline): MNHEY, SVGAGI. The CDR3 has 15 residues. This receptor was taken from a woman aged 30 to 39 who had recovered from COVID-19. The rearrangement joins TRBV6-5 to TRBJ2-3, with TRBD2 matching over 10 bases. The material sequenced was PBMCs or T cells enriched from blood (not recorded which). The CDR3 here is CASSLAGARTDTQYF. DNA for the CDR3: TGTGCCAGCAGTCTAGCGGGAGCCCGCACAGATACGCAGTATTTT.